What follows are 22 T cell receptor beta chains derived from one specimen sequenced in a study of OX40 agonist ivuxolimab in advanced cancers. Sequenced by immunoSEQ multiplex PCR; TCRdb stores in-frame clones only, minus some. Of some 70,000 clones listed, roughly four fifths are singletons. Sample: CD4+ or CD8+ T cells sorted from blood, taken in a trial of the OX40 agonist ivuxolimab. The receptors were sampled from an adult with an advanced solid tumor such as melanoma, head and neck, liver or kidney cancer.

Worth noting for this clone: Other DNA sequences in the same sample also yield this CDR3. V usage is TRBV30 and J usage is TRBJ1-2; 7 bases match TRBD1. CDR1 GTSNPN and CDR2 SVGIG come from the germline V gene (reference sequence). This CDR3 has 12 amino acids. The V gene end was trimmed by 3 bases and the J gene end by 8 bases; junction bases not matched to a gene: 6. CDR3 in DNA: TGTGCCTGGAGGGAGGGGGCAGGGGGCTACACCTTC. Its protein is CAWREGAGGYTF.

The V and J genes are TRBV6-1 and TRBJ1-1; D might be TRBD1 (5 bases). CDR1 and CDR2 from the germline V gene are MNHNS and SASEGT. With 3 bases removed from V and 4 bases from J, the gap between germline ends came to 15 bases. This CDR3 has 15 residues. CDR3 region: CASSEPGRSLTEAFF. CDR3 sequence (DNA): TGTGCCAGCAGTGAGCCGGGACGGTCTCTCACTGAAGCTTTCTTT.

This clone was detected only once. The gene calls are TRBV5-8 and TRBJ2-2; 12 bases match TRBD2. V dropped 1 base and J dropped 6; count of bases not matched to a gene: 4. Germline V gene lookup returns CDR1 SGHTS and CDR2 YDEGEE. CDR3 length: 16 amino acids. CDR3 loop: CASSLTSGRTSGELFF. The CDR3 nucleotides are TGTGCCAGCAGCTTGACTAGCGGGAGGACCTCCGGGGAGCTGTTTTTT. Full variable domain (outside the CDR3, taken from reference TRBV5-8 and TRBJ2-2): EAGVTQSPTHLIKTRGQQATLRCSPISGHTSVYWYQQALGLGLQFLLWYDEGEERNRGNFPPRFSGRQFPNYSSELNVNALELEDSALYLCASSLTSGRTSGELFFGEGSRLTVL.

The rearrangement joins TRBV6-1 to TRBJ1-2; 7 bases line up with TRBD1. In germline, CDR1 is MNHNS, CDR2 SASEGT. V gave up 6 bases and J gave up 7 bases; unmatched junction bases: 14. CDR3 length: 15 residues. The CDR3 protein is CASRETATGRLGYTF. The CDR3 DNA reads TGTGCCAGCAGAGAAACCGCGACAGGGCGGCTTGGCTACACCTTC.

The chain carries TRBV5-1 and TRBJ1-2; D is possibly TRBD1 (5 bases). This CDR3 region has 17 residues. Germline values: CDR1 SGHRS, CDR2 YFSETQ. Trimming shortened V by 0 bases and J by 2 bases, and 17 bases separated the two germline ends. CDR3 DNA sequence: TGCGCCAGCAGCTTGGCCGGGGGTGGGAGCCAAAACTATGGCTACACCTTC. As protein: CASSLAGGGSQNYGYTF.

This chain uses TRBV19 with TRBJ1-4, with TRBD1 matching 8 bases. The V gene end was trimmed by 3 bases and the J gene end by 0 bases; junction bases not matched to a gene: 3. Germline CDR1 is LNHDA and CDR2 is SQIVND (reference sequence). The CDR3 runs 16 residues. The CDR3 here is CASSIGQGATNEKLFF. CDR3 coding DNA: TGTGCCAGTAGTATCGGACAGGGTGCAACTAATGAAAAACTGTTTTTT.

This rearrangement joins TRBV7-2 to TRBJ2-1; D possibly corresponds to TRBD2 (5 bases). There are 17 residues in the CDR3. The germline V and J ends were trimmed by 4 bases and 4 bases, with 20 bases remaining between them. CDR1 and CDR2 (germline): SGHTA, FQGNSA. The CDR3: CASSSKRTYLDYNEQFF. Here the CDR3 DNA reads TGTGCCAGCAGCTCCAAACGGACTTACTTAGATTACAATGAGCAGTTCTTC.

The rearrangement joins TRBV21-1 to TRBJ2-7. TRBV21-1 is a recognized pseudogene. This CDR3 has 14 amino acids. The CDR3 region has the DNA TGTGCCCTCCAGCCCAGGACCCATTCCTACGAGCAGTACTTC. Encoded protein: CALQPRTHSYEQYF.

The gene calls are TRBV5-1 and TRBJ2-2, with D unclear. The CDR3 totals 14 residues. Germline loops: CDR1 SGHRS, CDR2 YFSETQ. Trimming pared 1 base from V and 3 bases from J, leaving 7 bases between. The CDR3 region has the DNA TGCGCCAGCAGCTTGAAGCTCGACACCGGGGAGCTGTTTTTT. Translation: CASSLKLDTGELFF.

CDR3 sequence reads: CASSVGGDTEAFF. The DNA of the CDR3 is TGTGCCAGCAGCGTAGGAGGGGACACTGAAGCTTTCTTT. This chain uses TRBV9 with TRBJ1-1, with a tentative D call TRBD1 (5 bases). CDR3 length equals 13 residues. Trimming shortened V by 0 bases and J by 3 bases, and 6 bases separated the two germline ends. Germline V gene data show CDR1 as SGDLS and CDR2 as YYNGEE.

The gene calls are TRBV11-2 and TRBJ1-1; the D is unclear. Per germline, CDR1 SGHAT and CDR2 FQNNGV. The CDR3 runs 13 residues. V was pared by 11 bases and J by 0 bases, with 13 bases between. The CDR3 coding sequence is TGTGCCGGAAGTCTGGGAATGAACACTGAAGCTTTCTTT. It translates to CAGSLGMNTEAFF.

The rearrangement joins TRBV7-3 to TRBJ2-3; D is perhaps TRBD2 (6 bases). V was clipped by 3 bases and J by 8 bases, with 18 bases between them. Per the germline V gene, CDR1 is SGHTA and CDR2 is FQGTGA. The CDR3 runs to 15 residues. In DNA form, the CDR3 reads TGTGCCAGCAGCTTGCGGGGCGGCCGCGTCGCTACGCAGTATTTT. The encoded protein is CASSLRGGRVATQYF.

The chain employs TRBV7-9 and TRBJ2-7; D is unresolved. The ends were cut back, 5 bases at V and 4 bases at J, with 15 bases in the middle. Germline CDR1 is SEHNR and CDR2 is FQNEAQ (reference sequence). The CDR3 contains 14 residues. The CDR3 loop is CASSPKTGSYEQYF. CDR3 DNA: TGTGCCAGCAGCCCGAAGACTGGTTCATACGAGCAGTACTTC.

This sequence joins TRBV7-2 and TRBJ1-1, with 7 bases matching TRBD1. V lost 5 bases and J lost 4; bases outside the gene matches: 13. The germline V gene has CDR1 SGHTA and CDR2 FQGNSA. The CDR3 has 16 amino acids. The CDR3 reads CASSPSSGSGGTEAFF. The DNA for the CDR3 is TGTGCCAGCAGCCCCAGCAGTGGGTCAGGGGGCACTGAAGCTTTCTTT.

The CDR3 coding sequence is TGTGCCAGCAGTTACACTCAGCACAGGGGCGGAGGCTACACCTTC. It specifies CASSYTQHRGGGYTF. This rearrangement joins TRBV6-6 to TRBJ1-2, with 7 nucleotides matching TRBD1. The CDR3 totals 15 residues. The V gene end was trimmed by 2 bases and the J gene end by 8 bases; junction bases not matched to a gene: 11. Germline V lookup: CDR1 MNHNY, CDR2 SVGAGI (reference sequence).

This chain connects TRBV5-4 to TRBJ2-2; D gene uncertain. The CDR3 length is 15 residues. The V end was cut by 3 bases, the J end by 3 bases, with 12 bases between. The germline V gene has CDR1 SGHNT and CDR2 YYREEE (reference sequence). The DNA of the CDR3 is TGTGCCAGCAGCTCTCCCACGTTGGACACCGGGGAGCTGTTTTTT. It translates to CASSSPTLDTGELFF. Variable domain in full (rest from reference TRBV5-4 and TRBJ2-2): ETGVTQSPTHLIKTRGQQVTLRCSSQSGHNTVSWYQQALGQGPQFIFQYYREEENGRGNFPPRFSGLQFPNYSSELNVNALELDDSALYLCASSSPTLDTGELFFGEGSRLTVL.

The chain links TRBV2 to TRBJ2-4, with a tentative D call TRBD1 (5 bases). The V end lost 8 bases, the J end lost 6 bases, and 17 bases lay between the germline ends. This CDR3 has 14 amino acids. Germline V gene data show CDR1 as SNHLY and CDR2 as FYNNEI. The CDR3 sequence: CASSPPTGGNIQYF. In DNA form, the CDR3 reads TGTGCCAGCTCACCGCCCACAGGCGGAAACATTCAGTACTTC. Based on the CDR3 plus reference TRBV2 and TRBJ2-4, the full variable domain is EPEVTQTPSHQVTQMGQEVILRCVPISNHLYFYWYRQILGQKVEFLVSFYNNEISEKSEIFDDQFSVERPDGSNFTLKIRSTKLEDSAMYFCASSPPTGGNIQYFGAGTRLSVL.

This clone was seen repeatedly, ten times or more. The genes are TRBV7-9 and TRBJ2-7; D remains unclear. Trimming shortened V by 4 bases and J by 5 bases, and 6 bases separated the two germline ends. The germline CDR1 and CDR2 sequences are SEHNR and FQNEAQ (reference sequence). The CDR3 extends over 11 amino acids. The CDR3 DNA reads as TGTGCCAGCAGCTGGTCGGACGAGCAGTACTTC. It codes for CASSWSDEQYF.

The CDR3 region is CASSNPWNEKLFF. As DNA, the CDR3 is TGTGCCAGCAGCAACCCGTGGAATGAAAAACTGTTTTTT. The chain joins TRBV11-3 to TRBJ1-4, with unresolved D. The germline V gene has CDR1 SGHNT and CDR2 YENEEA. V gave up 5 bases and J gave up 5 bases, with 9 bases separating them. CDR3 length equals 13 residues.

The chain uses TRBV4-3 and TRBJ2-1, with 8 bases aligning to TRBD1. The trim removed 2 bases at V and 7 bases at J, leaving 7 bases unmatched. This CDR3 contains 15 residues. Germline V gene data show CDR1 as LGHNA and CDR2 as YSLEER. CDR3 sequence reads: CASSQRGQGVNEQFF. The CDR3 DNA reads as TGCGCCAGCAGCCAAAGAGGACAGGGTGTAAATGAGCAGTTCTTC.

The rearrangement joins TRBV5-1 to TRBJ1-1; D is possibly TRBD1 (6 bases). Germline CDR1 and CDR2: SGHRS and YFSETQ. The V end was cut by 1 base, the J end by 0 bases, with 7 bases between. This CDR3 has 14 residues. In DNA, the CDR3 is TGCGCCAGCAGCTTGCGGGGGCTGAACACTGAAGCTTTCTTT. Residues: CASSLRGLNTEAFF.

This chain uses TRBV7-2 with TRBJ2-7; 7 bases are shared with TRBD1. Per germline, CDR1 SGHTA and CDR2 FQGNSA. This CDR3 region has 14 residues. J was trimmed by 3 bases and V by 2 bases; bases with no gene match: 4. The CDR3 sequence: CASSLNRGLYEQYF. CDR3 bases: TGTGCCAGCAGCTTAAATAGGGGGCTCTACGAGCAGTACTTC.